This T cell receptor beta chain was sequenced in a study of blood T cell repertoires in COVID-19. Study context: PBMCs, B-cell-depleted T cells, or T cells were the source of the cDNA or gDNA that made up the material.

Methods used by the authors: The authors estimated nucleated cell counts from reference gene primer amplification. Sequenced by immunoSEQ multiplex PCR; TCRdb stores in-frame clones only, minus some. The V and J calls and clone size come from that table; D and trimming were worked out from the DNA. The sample includes roughly 250,000 clones, approximately 79% seen only once; the top ten take roughly 4%. Germline trimming cut 4 bases from V and 4 bases from J; bases unmatched to any gene: 3. The CDR3 extends over 14 amino acids. From germline, CDR1 is SGHRS and CDR2 YFSETQ. This clone was picked up many times. Additional DNA sequences in this sample encode the identical CDR3.

The V gene is TRBV5-1, the J gene TRBJ2-1; 9 nucleotides align to TRBD1. Sequenced material: peripheral blood. The source of this sequence is a woman in her 40s with active or convalescent COVID-19. The CDR3 DNA reads as TGCGCCAGCAGCCTGACAGGGGGGTACAATGAGCAGTTCTTC. This gives the protein CASSLTGGYNEQFF.